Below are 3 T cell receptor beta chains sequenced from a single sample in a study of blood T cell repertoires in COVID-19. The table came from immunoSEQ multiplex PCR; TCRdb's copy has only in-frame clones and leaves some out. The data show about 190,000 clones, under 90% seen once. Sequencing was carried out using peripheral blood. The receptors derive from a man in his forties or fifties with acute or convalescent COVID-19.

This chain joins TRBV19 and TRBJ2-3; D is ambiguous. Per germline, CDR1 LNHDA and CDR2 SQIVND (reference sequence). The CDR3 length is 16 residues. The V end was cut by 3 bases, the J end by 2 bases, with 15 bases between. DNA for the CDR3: TGTGCCAGTAGTATTAGCTTGGGTAAAGCCACAGATACGCAGTATTTT. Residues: CASSISLGKATDTQYF.

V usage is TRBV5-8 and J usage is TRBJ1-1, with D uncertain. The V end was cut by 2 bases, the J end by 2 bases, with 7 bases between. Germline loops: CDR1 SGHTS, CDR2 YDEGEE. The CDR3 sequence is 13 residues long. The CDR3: CASSFSHNTEAFF. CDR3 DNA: TGTGCCAGCAGCTTTTCACACAACACTGAAGCTTTCTTT.

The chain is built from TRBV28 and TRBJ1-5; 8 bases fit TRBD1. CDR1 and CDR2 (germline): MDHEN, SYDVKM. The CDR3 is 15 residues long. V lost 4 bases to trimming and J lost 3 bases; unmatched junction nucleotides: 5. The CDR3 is CASSYSGGLNQPQHF. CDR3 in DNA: TGTGCCAGCAGTTACTCAGGGGGCCTCAATCAGCCCCAGCATTTT.